This TCR beta chain was recovered during a study of CD8+ T cells in alopecia areata. Overall study findings and caveats: Affected lesional scalp, above all in alopecia totalis/universalis, was more clonal than normal scalp.

Worth noting for this clone: The antigen is unknown.

Patients with alopecia areata provided lesional scalp punch biopsies as well as peripheral blood. Sequencing used cDNA as its template, made by extracting RNA and reverse transcribing it. TCRdb's table, derived via immunoSEQ multiplex PCR, lists solely in-frame clones and lacks some. The profile shows approximately 13,000 clones, roughly 55% of them singletons. The source is a human donor with alopecia areata. What was sequenced was skin.

CDR3 amino acids: CASSRSGGTYNEQFF. The CDR3 coding sequence is TGCGCCAGCAGCAGAAGCGGGGGGACCTACAATGAGCAGTTCTTC. This chain uses TRBV4-1 with TRBJ2-1; 9 bases match TRBD2. The CDR3 runs to 15 residues. The ends lost 5 bases at V and 2 bases at J; junction bases unmatched: 4. Germline V gives CDR1 MGHRA, CDR2 YSYEKL.